A selection of T cell receptor beta chains follows, all from one sample in a study of neurological immune-mediated disorders. TCRdb ran MiXCR on the 5' RACE reads and lists one entry per CDR3 protein. Of tens of thousands of distinct CDR3 sequences in the sample, around 3.4% were seen once. The sample comprised PBMCs. The receptors were sampled from a woman between 45 and 60 years old with multiple sclerosis. The conserved cysteine and the conserved F or W are not part of the CDR3 here. Fields, in order: V gene, J gene, CDR3 protein.

>TRBV5-1|TRBJ2-1
ASSPDRGRNNEQF
>TRBV12-3/TRBV12-4|TRBJ2-5
ASSVRLARETQY
>TRBV5-1|TRBJ2-3
ASSLLASEGADTQY
>TRBV5-1|TRBJ1-4
ASSYSATNEKLF
>TRBV20-1|TRBJ2-7
SASGRRDSKGEQY
>TRBV4-3|TRBJ1-5
ASSQEFGLDQPQH
>TRBV7-9|TRBJ2-7
ASSLPRPHEQY
>TRBV5-5|TRBJ1-6
ASSPLRDNSYNSPLH
>TRBV7-9|TRBJ1-1
ASSFSSRDTEAF
>TRBV12-3/TRBV12-4|TRBJ2-7
ASSFFRAEQY
>TRBV20-1|TRBJ1-1
SARDEGYWAF
>TRBV20-1|TRBJ1-5
SATGQGNQPQH
>TRBV5-6|TRBJ1-1
ALSWAGLNTEAF
>TRBV14|TRBJ2-3
ASSQTGRRRTDTQY
>TRBV12-3/TRBV12-4|TRBJ1-2
ASRPTGGGTYGYT
>TRBV11-2|TRBJ1-6
ASSLDGSWGYSPLH
>TRBV20-1|TRBJ1-2
SASPGGGDYGYT
>TRBV3-1|TRBJ2-5
ASSHHLQETQY
>TRBV10-3|TRBJ1-3
ATSETDRTSGKTIY
>TRBV5-1|TRBJ2-5
ASSLGQIQETQY
>TRBV5-6|TRBJ2-1
ASSLTGPQF
>TRBV7-6|TRBJ2-3
ASSPTVGGITDTQY
>TRBV4-3|TRBJ1-6
ASSQDPGQGKISTLN
>TRBV20-1|TRBJ1-1
SARPTGRAEAF
>TRBV5-1|TRBJ2-3
ASRGQPTDTQY
>TRBV29-1|TRBJ1-2
SVRQGLNYGYT
>TRBV5-1|TRBJ2-5
ASSLGRTLGVRETQY
>TRBV15|TRBJ2-7
ATSRGRRTQY
>TRBV7-8|TRBJ2-1
ASSARASGGANEQF
>TRBV5-1|TRBJ1-1
ASSSLTSGFTEAF
>TRBV28|TRBJ2-3
ASSFLRQQTITSTDTQY
>TRBV20-1|TRBJ2-3
SAKGTGHTDTQY
>TRBV3-1|TRBJ1-4
ASSQGRENEKLF
>TRBV4-3|TRBJ2-2
ASSQENPGNTGELF
>TRBV20-1|TRBJ2-1
SARVVYLNPSGALNEQF
>TRBV19|TRBJ1-5
ASGTQTLIGH
>TRBV10-3|TRBJ2-3
AIRELAGDGYTQY
>TRBV6-5|TRBJ1-6
ASSYSEGSSYNSPLH
>TRBV7-9|TRBJ2-7
ASVRDRGLMVYEQY
>TRBV9|TRBJ1-2
ASSSRTGNYGYT
>TRBV5-1|TRBJ2-5
ASSLAPGAGETQY
>TRBV3-1|TRBJ2-7
ASSPRRSEQY
>TRBV5-1|TRBJ2-1
ASRGGTGDYNEQF
>TRBV7-2|TRBJ2-3
ASSLGLYTDTQY
>TRBV3-1|TRBJ2-3
ASSSSREPGQGGDTQY
>TRBV29-1|TRBJ2-7
SVAGQRYEQY
>TRBV5-1|TRBJ2-7
ASSRQGSTLSSSYEQY
>TRBV7-3|TRBJ2-5
ASSLQQGWETQY
>TRBV20-1|TRBJ1-2
SAPLGRRGYT
>TRBV27|TRBJ2-1
ATRSADRINEQF
>TRBV4-1|TRBJ1-3
ASSQDEALGNTIY
>TRBV9|TRBJ1-1
ASTGVGTEAF
>TRBV3-1|TRBJ2-7
ASSQDRGTRD
>TRBV7-9|TRBJ1-1
ASSVGGEGTEAF